Below, 18 T cell receptor beta chains from the same sample are listed, as sequenced in a study of OX40 agonist ivuxolimab in advanced cancers. Assay used: immunoSEQ multiplex PCR; TCRdb lists only in-frame clones, some missing. The sample shows 60,000 to 85,000 clones, approximately 95% of them seen only once. The source was CD4+ or CD8+ T cells sorted from blood, collected in a trial of the OX40 agonist ivuxolimab. Every receptor here comes from an adult with an advanced solid tumor such as melanoma, head and neck, liver or kidney cancer.

In this sample, this clone turned up a few times. The J gene is TRBJ1-5, the V gene TRBV6-1; D gene unclear. The CDR3 is 13 residues long. CDR1 MNHNS and CDR2 SASEGT come from the germline V gene. V was cut by 4 bases and J by 5 bases, with 9 bases left in between. The chain's CDR3 is CASSGENYQPQHF. In DNA, the CDR3 is TGTGCCAGCAGTGGGGAGAACTATCAGCCCCAGCATTTT.

The chain links TRBV5-4 to TRBJ2-3; 8 bases align to TRBD2. Trimming cost V 5 bases and J 5 bases; bases outside gene matches: 16. CDR3 length: 17 residues. Germline-derived CDR1 and CDR2 are SGHNT and YYREEE (reference sequence). CDR3 loop: CASSRPFIGGAGDTQYF. CDR3 DNA sequence: TGTGCCAGCAGTCGCCCATTTATCGGGGGGGCCGGAGATACGCAGTATTTT.

The chain links TRBV27 to TRBJ2-5, with TRBD2 as a possible D gene (5 bases). TRBJ2-7 matches the DNA end more closely, so the J call is doubtful. The CDR3 extends over 13 amino acids. Germline V gives CDR1 MNHEY, CDR2 SMNVEV (reference sequence). The CDR3 region has the DNA TGTGCCAGCAGCCTGGACTCTGGTTACGAGCAGTACTTC. The encoded protein is CASSLDSGYEQYF.

The genes are TRBV6-5 and TRBJ2-1; D unresolved. Trimming cost V 8 bases and J 0 bases, with 8 bases left between them. The germline CDR1 and CDR2 sequences are MNHEY and SVGAGI. This CDR3 has 13 amino acids. CDR3 in DNA: TGTGCCAGCGATGGGTCCTCCTACAATGAGCAGTTCTTC. Translation: CASDGSSYNEQFF.

The rearrangement uses TRBV7-9 and TRBJ1-2, with TRBD1 matching over 7 bases. The germline V gene encodes CDR1 SEHNR and CDR2 FQNEAQ (reference sequence). V shed 4 bases and J 5 bases; nucleotides not matched to a gene: 7. The CDR3 contains 14 residues. CDR3 DNA sequence: TGTGCCAGCAGCTCCCCAGGGGGGGATTATGGCTACACCTTC. It encodes CASSSPGGDYGYTF.

This clone was recorded once. The genes are TRBV7-9 and TRBJ2-7; possible D gene TRBD2, 5 bases. CDR1 and CDR2 (germline): SEHNR, FQNEAQ (reference sequence). The V end was cut by 0 bases, the J end by 5 bases, with 5 bases between. This CDR3 is built from 12 residues. CDR3: CASSLALDEQYF. The CDR3 coding sequence is TGTGCCAGCAGCTTAGCACTAGACGAGCAGTACTTC.

The sample holds many counts of this clone. This chain links TRBV7-6 with TRBJ1-2; 9 nucleotides line up with TRBD1. The CDR3 is 14 amino acids. Germline V gene lookup returns CDR1 SGHVS and CDR2 FNYEAQ. The trim removed 5 bases at V and 4 bases at J, leaving 5 bases unmatched. This CDR3 is CASSTGQGIYGYTF. CDR3 nucleotide sequence: TGTGCCAGCAGCACGGGACAGGGAATCTATGGCTACACCTTC.

J is TRBJ1-3 and V is TRBV7-6; no reliable D call. In germline, CDR1 is SGHVS, CDR2 FNYEAQ. The V end lost 1 base, the J end lost 3 bases, and 1 base lay between the germline ends. The CDR3 is 12 amino acids. This chain's CDR3 is CASSLGGNTIYF. The CDR3 bases are TGTGCCAGCAGCTTAGGTGGAAACACCATATATTTT.

The chain is built from TRBV10-1 and TRBJ1-1, with a tentative D call TRBD1 (6 bases). CDR3 size: 14 residues. V lost 6 bases and J lost 4, with 15 bases in between. In germline, CDR1 is WNHNN, CDR2 SYGVQD (reference sequence). DNA of the CDR3: TGCGCCAGCAGCAAACCCACAGGGATCACTGAAGCTTTCTTT. The encoded protein is CASSKPTGITEAFF.

The rearrangement uses TRBV11-2 and TRBJ2-7; 9 bases are shared with TRBD1. Germline trimming cut 2 bases from V and 5 bases from J; bases unmatched to any gene: 7. The CDR3 covers 15 residues. Germline V gene lookup returns CDR1 SGHAT and CDR2 FQNNGV. The CDR3 loop is CASSLLRDRVNEQYF. Written as DNA, the CDR3 is TGTGCCAGCAGCTTACTCCGGGACAGGGTAAACGAGCAGTACTTC. Full variable domain (rest looked up from reference TRBV11-2 and TRBJ2-7): EAGVAQSPRYKIIEKRQSVAFWCNPISGHATLYWYQQILGQGPKLLIQFQNNGVVDDSQLPKDRFSAERLKGVDSTLKIQPAKLEDSAVYLCASSLLRDRVNEQYFGPGTRLTVT.

The chain uses TRBV5-1 and TRBJ1-2; D is perhaps TRBD1 (6 bases). The CDR3 loop spans 14 amino acids. CDR1 SGHRS and CDR2 YFSETQ come from the germline V gene. V was clipped by 0 bases and J by 4 bases, with 10 bases between them. The CDR3 reads CASSLDREFYGYTF. CDR3 DNA sequence: TGCGCCAGCAGCTTGGACAGGGAATTCTATGGCTACACCTTC.

This CDR3 is CASSYGASNEKLFF. In DNA form, the CDR3 reads TGTGCCAGCAGTTACGGGGCCTCGAATGAAAAACTGTTTTTT. The chain joins TRBV6-5 to TRBJ1-4; a weak D match, TRBD1 (5 bases). The CDR3 has 14 residues. Per the germline V gene, CDR1 is MNHEY and CDR2 is SVGAGI. Trimming cost V 2 bases and J 5 bases, with 9 bases left between them.

This clone came up once. V is TRBV2 and J is TRBJ2-3; D tentatively fits TRBD1 or TRBD2 (5 bases each). Germline V gives CDR1 SNHLY, CDR2 FYNNEI. Trimming cost V 6 bases and J 3 bases, with 13 bases left between them. This CDR3 is built from 14 residues. The CDR3 protein is CASRARDLTDTQYF. DNA of the CDR3: TGTGCCAGCAGAGCACGGGACCTAACAGATACGCAGTATTTT.

The chain joins TRBV27 to TRBJ1-1, with TRBD1 matching over 9 bases. Trimming removed 4 bases from V and 1 base from J; junction bases left unmatched: 7. The CDR3 is 16 residues long. In germline, CDR1 is MNHEY, CDR2 SMNVEV (reference sequence). The CDR3 sequence: CASSSGQGPANTEAFF. For the CDR3, the DNA is TGTGCCAGCAGTTCCGGACAGGGGCCGGCGAACACTGAAGCTTTCTTT.

The J gene is TRBJ2-1, the V gene TRBV5-1; D may be TRBD2 (6 bases). The CDR3 consists of 15 residues. Trimming shortened V by 5 bases and J by 4 bases, and 16 bases separated the two germline ends. Germline CDR1 SGHRS, CDR2 YFSETQ. CDR3 in amino acids: CASSVSGTHYNEQFF. As DNA, the CDR3 is TGCGCCAGCAGTGTCTCGGGGACTCATTACAATGAGCAGTTCTTC.

The J gene is TRBJ1-5, the V gene TRBV6-1, with 11 positions matching TRBD1. The CDR3 consists of 15 residues. J was trimmed by 5 bases and V by 4 bases; bases with no gene match: 4. CDR1 is MNHNS, CDR2 SASEGT, per germline. Written as DNA, the CDR3 is TGTGCCAGCAGTGGTTGGGACAGGGGGGATCAGCCCCAGCATTTT. It yields the protein CASSGWDRGDQPQHF.

The V and J genes are TRBV6-5 and TRBJ2-1; tentatively, D is TRBD1 or TRBD2 (5 bases each). This CDR3 region has 13 residues. V was trimmed by 11 bases and J by 4 bases, leaving 15 bases between them. The germline CDR1 and CDR2 sequences are MNHEY and SVGAGI. The CDR3 DNA is TGTGCCGCGGGTAGCGAGGGGTACAATGAGCAGTTCTTC. Encoded protein: CAAGSEGYNEQFF.

The genes are TRBV28 and TRBJ2-6; no clear D. Trimming left V 2 bases short and J 0 bases short, with 5 bases between. Looked up from germline, CDR1 is MDHEN and CDR2 is SYDVKM. The CDR3 consists of 15 residues. CDR3 sequence (DNA): TGTGCCAGCAGTTTAGTTGTCTCTGGGGCCAACGTCCTGACTTTC. Its translation is CASSLVVSGANVLTF.